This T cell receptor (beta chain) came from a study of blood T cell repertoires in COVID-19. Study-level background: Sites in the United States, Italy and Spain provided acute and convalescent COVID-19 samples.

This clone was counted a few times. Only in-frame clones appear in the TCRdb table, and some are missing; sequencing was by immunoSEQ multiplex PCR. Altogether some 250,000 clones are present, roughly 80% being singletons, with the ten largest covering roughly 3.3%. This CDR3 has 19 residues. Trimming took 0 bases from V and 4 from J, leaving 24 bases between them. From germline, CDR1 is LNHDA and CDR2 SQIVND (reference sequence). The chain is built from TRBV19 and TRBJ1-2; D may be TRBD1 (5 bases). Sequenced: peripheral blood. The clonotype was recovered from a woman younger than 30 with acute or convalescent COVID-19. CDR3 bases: TGTGCCAGTAGTATAGATCATTGGGCGTGGGGCGGCAGCTCCTATGGCTACACCTTC. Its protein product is CASSIDHWAWGGSSYGYTF.